This TCR beta chain was sequenced in a study of T cells in tuberculosis. The method was immunoSEQ multiplex PCR; TCRdb's version includes in-frame clones alone and lacks a portion of them. The data show more than 30,000 clones, approximately 94% seen once. In its sample, this clone was seen once. Trimming stripped 2 bases from V and 8 bases from J, with 9 bases between. The CDR3 spans 13 residues. Germline V gene sequence: CDR1 KGHSH, CDR2 LQKENI. Time point: new active TB diagnosis, blood taken before or within 7 days of starting treatment. The specimen was PBMCs, collected at tuberculosis diagnosis. The clonotype comes from an adult with tuberculosis. The V gene is TRBV18, the J gene TRBJ1-4, with a tentative D call TRBD1 (5 bases). CDR3 coding DNA: TGTGCCAGCTCACCATTCCAGGGAGAAAAACTGTTTTTT. It translates to CASSPFQGEKLFF.